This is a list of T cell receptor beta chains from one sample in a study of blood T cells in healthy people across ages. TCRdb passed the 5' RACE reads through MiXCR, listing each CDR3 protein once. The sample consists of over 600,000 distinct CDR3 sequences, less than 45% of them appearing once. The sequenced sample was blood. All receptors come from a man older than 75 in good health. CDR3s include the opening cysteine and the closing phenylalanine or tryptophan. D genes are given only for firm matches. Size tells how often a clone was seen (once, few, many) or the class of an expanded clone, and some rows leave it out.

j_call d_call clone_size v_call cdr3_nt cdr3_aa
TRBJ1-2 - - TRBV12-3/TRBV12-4 TGTGCCAGCAACCCTGGGGTTAACTATGGCTACACCTTC CASNPGVNYGYTF
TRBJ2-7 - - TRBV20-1 TGCAGTGCTAGGGCCGGGCCCCCCTACGAGCAGTACTTC CSARAGPPYEQYF
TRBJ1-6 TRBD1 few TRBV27 TGTGCCAGCAGTCCCCGGACAGGGCGGGGGAATTCACCCCTCCACTTT CASSPRTGRGNSPLHF
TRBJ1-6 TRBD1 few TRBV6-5 TGTGCCAGCAGTTACGTGTCTTCCAGGGGGGGCTTCTCCTATAATTCACCCCTCCACTTT CASSYVSSRGGFSYNSPLHF
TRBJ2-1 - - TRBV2 TGTGCCAGCAAAGAACAGGGTAGCAGGATCAATGAGCAGTTCTTC CASKEQGSRINEQFF
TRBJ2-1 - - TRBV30 TGTGCCTGGAGCCGGCTTTACAATGAGCAGTTCTTC CAWSRLYNEQFF
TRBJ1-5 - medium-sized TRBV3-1 TGTGCCAGCAGCCAACAGGGTGGGTCTCAGCCCCAGCATTTT CASSQQGGSQPQHF
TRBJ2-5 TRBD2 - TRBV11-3 TGTGCCAGCAGCTCCGCTACAGCGGGAGGGACCCAGTACTTC CASSSATAGGTQYF
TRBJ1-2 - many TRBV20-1 TGCAGTGTCTCGACAGGAATGAGCTATGGCTACACCTTC CSVSTGMSYGYTF
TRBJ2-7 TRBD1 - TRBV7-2 TGTGCCAGCAGCTTAGGGTGGGACAGGGAATCCTACGAGCAGTACTTC CASSLGWDRESYEQYF
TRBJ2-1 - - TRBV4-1 TGCGCCAGCAGCCAAGATCGTGTAAGTTCCTACAATGAGCAGTTCTTC CASSQDRVSSYNEQFF
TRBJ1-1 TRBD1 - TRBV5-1 TGCGCCAGCAGCACCGGACAGGGGGCCGTGGGGGGCACTGAAGCTTTCTTT CASSTGQGAVGGTEAFF
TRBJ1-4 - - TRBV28 TGTGCCAGCACATGGCAGGGGCGCGAAAAACTGTTTTTT CASTWQGREKLFF
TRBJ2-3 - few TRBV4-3 TGCGCCAGCAGCCAAGACCCCAATAGGCAGTATTTT CASSQDPNRQYF
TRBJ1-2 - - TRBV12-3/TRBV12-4 TGTGCCAGCAGAACCGGTCGCTCGGATGGCTACACCTTC CASRTGRSDGYTF
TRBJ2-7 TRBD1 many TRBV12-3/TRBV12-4 TGTGCCAGCAGACTCGAGGGACAGCCCTACGAGCAGTACTTC CASRLEGQPYEQYF
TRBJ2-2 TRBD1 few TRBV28 TGTGCCAGCAGTTCCCAGGGGGTAGGGACCGGGGAGCTGTTTTTT CASSSQGVGTGELFF
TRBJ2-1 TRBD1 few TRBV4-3 TGCGCCAGCAGCCAAACTAGGGGACAGGGGAGGGATGAGCAGTTCTTC CASSQTRGQGRDEQFF
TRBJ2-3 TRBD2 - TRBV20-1 TGCAGTGCTACTAGCGGGAGGGGCACAGATACGCAGTATTTT CSATSGRGTDTQYF
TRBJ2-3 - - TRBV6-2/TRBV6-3 TGTGCCAGCAGCTACACGAGGGTTAGCACAGATACGCAGTATTTT CASSYTRVSTDTQYF
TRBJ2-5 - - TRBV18 TGTGCCAGCTCACCAAGGAGCAGTAACAACAATGAGCAGTACTTC CASSPRSSNNNEQYF
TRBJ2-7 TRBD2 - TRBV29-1 TGCAGCGTTGTACTAGCGGGAGCCTACGAGCAGTACTTC CSVVLAGAYEQYF
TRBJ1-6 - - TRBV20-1 TGCAGTGCTAGAGATCGGGTCAGCCCGAGGAATTCACCCCTCCACTTT CSARDRVSPRNSPLHF
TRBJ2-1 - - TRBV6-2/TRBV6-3 TGTGCCAGCAGCAGGGTGAACAATGAGCAGTTCTTC CASSRVNNEQFF
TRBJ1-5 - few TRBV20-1 TGCAGTGCTAGTAAGGGGGAGACAAGCAATCAGCCCCAGCATTTT CSASKGETSNQPQHF
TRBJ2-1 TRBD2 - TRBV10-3 TGTGCCATCAAAGCGGGGGACCCCTACAATGAGCAGTTCTTC CAIKAGDPYNEQFF
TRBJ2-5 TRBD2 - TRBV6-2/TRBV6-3 TGTGCCTGCAGTTACTCGATAAGCGGGGGTTGGGAGACCCAGTACTTC CACSYSISGGWETQYF
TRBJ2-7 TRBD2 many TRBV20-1 TGCAGTGCTAGTCCTCCGGGAGGCGTCCGAAGAGAGCAGTACTTC CSASPPGGVRREQYF
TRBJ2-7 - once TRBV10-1 TGCGCCAGCAGTGAGCTCCTGGGCAGCTACGAGCAGTACTTC CASSELLGSYEQYF
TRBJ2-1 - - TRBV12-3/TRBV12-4 TGTGCCAGCAGAGACCTAAGCTCCTACAATGAGCAGTTCTTC CASRDLSSYNEQFF
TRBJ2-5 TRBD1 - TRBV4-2 TGTGCCAGCAGCGCCGGGACAGGGGAGGGGGAGACCCAGTACTTC CASSAGTGEGETQYF
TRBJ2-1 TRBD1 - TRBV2 TGTGCCAGCACGTCGACAGGGGACAATGAGCAGTTCTTC CASTSTGDNEQFF
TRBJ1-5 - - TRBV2 TGTGCCAGCAGTCCGCGACTCGGACGCAATCAGCCCCAGCATTTT CASSPRLGRNQPQHF
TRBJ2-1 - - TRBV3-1 TGTGCCAGCAGCCAAGTTTCCTCCCCCTTGTTCTTC CASSQVSSPLFF
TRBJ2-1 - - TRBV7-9 TGTGCCAGCAGTTTTCGGGGGACTTCCGGCTCCTACAAGGAGCAGTTCTTC CASSFRGTSGSYKEQFF
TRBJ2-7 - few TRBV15 TGTGCCACCAGCAGAGATGTACAGGATAGCGAGCAGTACTTC CATSRDVQDSEQYF
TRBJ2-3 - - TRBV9 TGTGCCAGCAGCGTAGGCTCCCCAGGGCGCCCAGATACGCAGTATTTT CASSVGSPGRPDTQYF
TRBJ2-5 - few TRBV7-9 TGTGCCAGCAGCTTGGTACAGGCCCTGGGAGAGACCCAGTACTTC CASSLVQALGETQYF
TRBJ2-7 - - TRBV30 TGTGCCTGGAGTGTAAACTTCGCCTACGAGCAGTACTTC CAWSVNFAYEQYF
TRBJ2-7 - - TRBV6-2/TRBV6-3 TGTGCCAGCAGTTATCTTTACTACGAGCAGTACTTC CASSYLYYEQYF
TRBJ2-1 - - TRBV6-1 TGTGCCAGCAGTGCCAGGAACAATGAGCAGTTCTTC CASSARNNEQFF
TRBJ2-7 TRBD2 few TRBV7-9 TGTGCCAGCAGCAAAGTCGGGACTAGCGTCCACGAGCAGTACTTC CASSKVGTSVHEQYF
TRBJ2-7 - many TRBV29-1 TGCAGCGTCTTTAGCCTCTCCTACGAGCAGTACTTC CSVFSLSYEQYF
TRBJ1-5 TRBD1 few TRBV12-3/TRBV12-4 TGTGCCAGCAGTTACGGGACAGGGGGCAATCAGCCCCAGCATTTT CASSYGTGGNQPQHF
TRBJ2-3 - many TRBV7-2 TGTGCCAGCAGCTTAGCGTTGGTAGATACGCAGTATTTT CASSLALVDTQYF
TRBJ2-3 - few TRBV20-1 TGCAGTGCTACCCGATCTAGCACAGATACGCAGTATTTT CSATRSSTDTQYF
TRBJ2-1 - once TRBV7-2 TGTGCCAGCAGCGTACAACGGCCCAATGAGCAGTTCTTC CASSVQRPNEQFF
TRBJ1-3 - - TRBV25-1 TGTGCCAGCAGTGAAGGGACACTTGGAAACACCACATATTTT CASSEGTLGNTTYF
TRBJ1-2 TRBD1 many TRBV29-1 TGCAGCGTTGATCGAAAGACCGGGACAGGGGGCTATGGCTACACCTTC CSVDRKTGTGGYGYTF
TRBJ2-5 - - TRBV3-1 TGTGCCAGCAGCATTCCCAGGGGTAGCGAGACCCAGTACTTC CASSIPRGSETQYF
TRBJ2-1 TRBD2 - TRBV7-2 TGTGCCAGCAGCTCAGCGCGGGTAGCGGGAGGGCTTTACAATGAGCAGTTCTTC CASSSARVAGGLYNEQFF
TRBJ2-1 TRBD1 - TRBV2 TGTGCCAGCAGTGTCCTTAGGGGGCAGGGTAATGAGCAGTTCTTC CASSVLRGQGNEQFF
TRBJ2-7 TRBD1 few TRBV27 TGTGCCAGCAGTACCGCCGGGACAGGGACCTACGAGCAGTACTTC CASSTAGTGTYEQYF
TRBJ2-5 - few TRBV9 TGTGCCAGCTCCGGGGGGCAGGGTATAGAGACCCAGTACTTC CASSGGQGIETQYF
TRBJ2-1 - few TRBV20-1 TGCAGTGGAGAATTTAGCCTTCAGGACAATGAGCAGTTCTTC CSGEFSLQDNEQFF